This T cell receptor (beta chain) was profiled in a study of T cell changes during pregnancy in multiple sclerosis. Produced via immunoSEQ multiplex PCR; TCRdb's table is partial and in-frame only. In the table there are just under 85,000 clones, approximately 89% of which are singletons. Germline V CDR1 and CDR2: SGHRS, YFSETQ. This CDR3 has 14 amino acids. With 3 bases removed from V and 4 bases from J, the gap between germline ends came to 13 bases. The chain employs TRBV5-1 and TRBJ1-2; D gene unclear. The sequenced sample was peripheral blood, obtained in the first trimester of pregnancy. The sequence was collected from a female donor with multiple sclerosis, enrolled in a pregnancy study. The CDR3 bases are TGCGCCAGCAGCTGGGAGAATGTGGTCTATGGCTACACCTTC. Amino acids: CASSWENVVYGYTF.